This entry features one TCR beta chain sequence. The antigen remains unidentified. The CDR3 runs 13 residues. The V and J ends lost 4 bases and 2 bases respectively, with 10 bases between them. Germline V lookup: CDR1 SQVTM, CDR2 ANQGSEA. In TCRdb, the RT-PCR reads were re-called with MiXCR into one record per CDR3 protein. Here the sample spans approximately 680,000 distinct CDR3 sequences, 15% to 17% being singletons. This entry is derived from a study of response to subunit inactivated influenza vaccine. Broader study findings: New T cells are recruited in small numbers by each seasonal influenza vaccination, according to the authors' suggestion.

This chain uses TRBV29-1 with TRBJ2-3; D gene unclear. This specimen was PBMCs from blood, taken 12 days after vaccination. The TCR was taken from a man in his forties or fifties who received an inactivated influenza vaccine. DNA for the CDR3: TGCAGCGTTGTTCTGCGAAACACAGATACGCAGTATTTT. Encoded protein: CSVVLRNTDTQYF.